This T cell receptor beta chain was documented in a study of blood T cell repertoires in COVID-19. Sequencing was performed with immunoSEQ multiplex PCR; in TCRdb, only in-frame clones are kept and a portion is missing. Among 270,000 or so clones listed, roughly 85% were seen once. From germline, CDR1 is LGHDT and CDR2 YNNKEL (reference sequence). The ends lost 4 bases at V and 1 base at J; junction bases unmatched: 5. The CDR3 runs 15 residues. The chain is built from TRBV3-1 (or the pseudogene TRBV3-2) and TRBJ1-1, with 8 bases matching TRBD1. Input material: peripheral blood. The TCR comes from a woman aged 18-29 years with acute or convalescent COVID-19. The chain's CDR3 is CASSRLDRANTEAFF. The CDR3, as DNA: TGTGCCAGCAGCCGACTGGACAGGGCGAACACTGAAGCTTTCTTT.